The 28 T cell receptor beta chains reported below all come from one sample, sequenced in a study of blood T cell repertoires in COVID-19. Method: immunoSEQ multiplex PCR; TCRdb's copy keeps in-frame clones and lacks some. This sample has about 250,000 clones, with approximately 89% found just once. What was sequenced was peripheral blood. The source is a woman in her sixties who had recovered from COVID-19.

The CDR3 bases are TGTGCCAGCAGCCCCCGCCAGGGGGGACACAGCTACGAGCAGTACTTC. This encodes CASSPRQGGHSYEQYF. The chain recombines TRBV4-2 with TRBJ2-7; tentative D call: TRBD1 (7 bases). Germline lookup yields CDR1 LGHNA and CDR2 YNFKEQ. V was pared by 4 bases and J by 3 bases, with 19 bases between. The CDR3 has 16 residues.

V is TRBV6-5 and J is TRBJ1-1; D gene uncertain. The CDR3 has 14 amino acids. V shed 2 bases and J shed 5 bases, with 12 bases lying between them. CDR1 is MNHEY and CDR2 is SVGAGI in the germline V gene. DNA of the CDR3: TGTGCCAGCAGTTACAGCTTCGGGGTAACTGAAGCTTTCTTT. Its protein product is CASSYSFGVTEAFF.

This clone was seen more than once but under ten times. This chain links TRBV28 with TRBJ1-5; 9 nucleotides match TRBD1. Trimming cost V 7 bases and J 2 bases; bases outside gene matches: 6. Per the germline V gene, CDR1 is MDHEN and CDR2 is SYDVKM. This CDR3 contains 15 residues. This CDR3 reads CASTTGQGGNQPQHF. The CDR3 DNA sequence: TGTGCCAGCACTACGGGACAGGGAGGCAATCAGCCCCAGCATTTT.

The chain recombines TRBV21-1 with TRBJ1-2; the table's D call TRBD1 went unverified against the DNA. TRBV21-1 has pseudogene status. The CDR3 runs 13 residues. CDR3 DNA: TGTGCCAGCAGCAAGGGACAGTCCTATGGCTACACCTTC. Its translation is CASSKGQSYGYTF.

The rearrangement uses TRBV3-1 (or the pseudogene TRBV3-2) and TRBJ2-7; TRBD1 aligns across 9 bases. V lost 8 bases and J lost 0; bases outside the gene matches: 11. Germline-derived CDR1 and CDR2 are LGHDT and YNNKEL (reference sequence). CDR3 length equals 16 residues. Here the CDR3 reads CASDCGDRDSSYEQYF. CDR3 in DNA: TGTGCCAGCGATTGTGGGGACAGGGACTCCTCCTACGAGCAGTACTTC.

The V gene is TRBV11-2, the J gene TRBJ1-2; D is ambiguous. There are 14 residues in the CDR3. Germline CDR1 SGHAT, CDR2 FQNNGV. Trimming shortened V by 5 bases and J by 6 bases, and 16 bases separated the two germline ends. CDR3 sequence: CASSHIRRPHGYTF. The CDR3 nucleotides are TGTGCCAGCAGCCACATTAGGAGGCCCCATGGCTACACCTTC.

The chain links TRBV25-1 to TRBJ2-1; 7 bases line up with TRBD1. From germline, CDR1 is MGHDK and CDR2 SYGVNS. The CDR3 is made up of 12 amino acids. Trimming removed 6 bases from V and 8 bases from J; junction bases left unmatched: 4. CDR3 amino acids: CASSRGGYEQFF. CDR3 nucleotide sequence: TGTGCCAGCAGCCGAGGGGGCTATGAGCAGTTCTTC.

V is TRBV7-9 and J is TRBJ1-1; 7 bases map to TRBD1. The CDR3 covers 15 residues. V shed 4 bases and J 1 base; nucleotides not matched to a gene: 6. CDR1 and CDR2 from the germline V gene are SEHNR and FQNEAQ (reference sequence). Written as DNA, the CDR3 is TGTGCCAGCAGCTCGTACGGGACAGCGAACACTGAAGCTTTCTTT. Residues: CASSSYGTANTEAFF. The full variable domain, its missing parts supplied by reference TRBV7-9 and TRBJ1-1, is DTGVSQNPRHKITKRGQNVTFRCDPISEHNRLYWYRQTLGQGPEFLTYFQNEAQLEKSRLLSDRFSAERPKGSFSTLEIQRTEQGDSAMYLCASSSYGTANTEAFFGQGTRLTVV.

The chain combines TRBV10-3 with TRBJ2-2; TRBD1 matches 8 bases. After removal of 7 bases from V and 4 bases from J, the junction contained 8 bases not matched to a gene. The CDR3 extends over 15 amino acids. Germline CDR1 ENHRY, CDR2 SYGVKD. The CDR3 sequence is CAITEGTGFTGELFF. The CDR3 DNA sequence: TGTGCCATCACCGAAGGGACAGGCTTCACCGGGGAGCTGTTTTTT.

This chain connects TRBV27 to TRBJ2-7; D is possibly TRBD1 (6 bases). V gave up 5 bases and J gave up 9 bases, with 20 bases separating them. Germline assignment: CDR1 MNHEY and CDR2 SMNVEV (reference sequence). The CDR3 spans 14 residues. The CDR3 coding sequence is TGTGCCAGCAGTACAGGACAGCCTACTTTCGGGCAGTACTTC. This sequence encodes CASSTGQPTFGQYF.

Concerning this clone: Other DNA sequences from this sample encode an identical CDR3 as well. The chain joins TRBV19 to TRBJ2-7; possible D gene TRBD2, 6 bases. The germline V and J ends were trimmed by 6 bases and 3 bases, with 6 bases remaining between them. The CDR3 loop spans 11 amino acids. In germline, CDR1 is LNHDA, CDR2 SQIVND (reference sequence). The CDR3 region has the DNA TGTGCCAGTAGGGGGGGCTACGAGCAGTACTTC. Amino acids: CASRGGYEQYF.

This chain connects TRBV5-1 to TRBJ1-4, with a tentative D call TRBD1 (6 bases). V shed 3 bases and J shed 4 bases, with 16 bases lying between them. CDR3 length: 16 residues. CDR1 and CDR2 (germline): SGHRS, YFSETQ. CDR3 in amino acids: CASSWGGQMGNEKLFF. CDR3 sequence (DNA): TGCGCCAGCAGCTGGGGGGGCCAGATGGGTAATGAAAAACTGTTTTTT. Based on the CDR3 plus reference TRBV5-1 and TRBJ1-4, the full variable domain is KAGVTQTPRYLIKTRGQQVTLSCSPISGHRSVSWYQQTPGQGLQFLFEYFSETQRNKGNFPGRFSGRQFSNSRSEMNVSTLELGDSALYLCASSWGGQMGNEKLFFGSGTQLSVL.

The chain uses TRBV7-8 and TRBJ2-2, with D possibly TRBD1 on 7 matching bases. The CDR3 contains 15 residues. The V and J ends lost 5 bases and 6 bases respectively, with 16 bases between them. Germline loops: CDR1 SGHVS, CDR2 FQNEAQ. This CDR3 reads CASSRGAGGPGELFF. CDR3 DNA: TGTGCCAGCAGCAGAGGGGCAGGGGGGCCCGGGGAGCTGTTTTTT.

This chain uses TRBV5-1 with TRBJ1-1, with TRBD1 matching 8 bases. The CDR3 covers 14 residues. CDR1 and CDR2 (germline): SGHRS, YFSETQ. After removal of 2 bases from V and 3 bases from J, the junction contained 3 bases not matched to a gene. The CDR3 reads CASSFQGADTEAFF. CDR3 DNA: TGCGCCAGCAGCTTTCAGGGGGCGGACACTGAAGCTTTCTTT.

The rearrangement joins TRBV10-3 to TRBJ1-1; 7 bases agree with TRBD1. Germline trimming cut 7 bases from V and 7 bases from J; bases unmatched to any gene: 12. The CDR3 has 14 amino acids. Germline CDR1 is ENHRY and CDR2 is SYGVKD. The CDR3 spells CAITAGQDVYEAFF. For the CDR3, the DNA is TGTGCCATCACCGCCGGACAGGACGTTTATGAAGCTTTCTTT.

This chain uses TRBV5-6 with TRBJ2-7, with TRBD1 matching 8 bases. From germline, CDR1 is SGHDT and CDR2 YYEEEE. This CDR3 region has 14 residues. Trimming took 0 bases from V and 6 from J; bases not matched to a gene: 5. CDR3 DNA: TGTGCCAGCAGCTTGGATTGGACAGGGTCCGAGCAGTACTTC. Residues: CASSLDWTGSEQYF. Full variable domain (outside the CDR3, taken from reference TRBV5-6 and TRBJ2-7): DAGVTQSPTHLIKTRGQQVTLRCSPKSGHDTVSWYQQALGQGPQFIFQYYEEEERQRGNFPDRFSGHQFPNYSSELNVNALLLGDSALYLCASSLDWTGSEQYFGPGTRLTVT.

This chain joins TRBV5-1 and TRBJ1-1; D is unclear. The CDR3 is 15 residues long. Germline-derived CDR1 and CDR2 are SGHRS and YFSETQ. Trimming removed 0 bases from V and 0 bases from J, with 9 bases in between. CDR3 DNA sequence: TGCGCCAGCAGCTTGGGTCGGGTGTTGAACACTGAAGCTTTCTTT. Translating gives CASSLGRVLNTEAFF.

The rearrangement joins TRBV18 to TRBJ1-4, with 8 bases fitting TRBD1. The CDR3 runs 18 residues. CDR1 is KGHSH, CDR2 LQKENI, per germline. Trimming cost V 1 base and J 2 bases; bases outside gene matches: 9. The CDR3 DNA reads TGTGCCAGCTCACCACGCCAGGGGGCCGGAGTGACTAATGAAAAACTGTTTTTT. It is translated as CASSPRQGAGVTNEKLFF.

The chain joins TRBV5-1 to TRBJ2-7; TRBD1 matches 7 bases. CDR3 length equals 15 residues. Germline trimming cut 3 bases from V and 6 bases from J; bases unmatched to any gene: 12. Germline V CDR1 and CDR2: SGHRS, YFSETQ. The CDR3 region has the DNA TGCGCCAGCAGCTCGCAGACAGGGATTCAGTCCGAGCAGTACTTC. Translation: CASSSQTGIQSEQYF.

The chain has TRBV6-5 and TRBJ1-2, with TRBD1 identical over 8 bases. The CDR3 covers 13 residues. Germline V lookup: CDR1 MNHEY, CDR2 SVGAGI. After removal of 9 bases from V and 4 bases from J, the junction contained 7 bases not matched to a gene. The CDR3: CASAPDRGYGYTF. DNA of the CDR3: TGTGCCAGTGCCCCCGACAGGGGCTATGGCTACACCTTC.

The J gene is TRBJ2-1, the V gene TRBV6-2 or TRBV6-3; D possibly corresponds to TRBD1 (6 bases). Germline-derived CDR1 and CDR2 are MNHEY and SVGEGT. This CDR3 is 16 amino acids long. Trimming removed 1 base from V and 2 bases from J, with 12 bases in between. The CDR3 spells CASSYLRGGPYNEQFF. The CDR3 DNA is TGTGCCAGCAGTTACTTGAGAGGGGGACCCTACAATGAGCAGTTCTTC.

The chain uses TRBV6-2 or TRBV6-3 and TRBJ2-7; TRBD2 matches at 7 bases. Germline CDR1 MNHEY, CDR2 SVGEGT. V lost 4 bases, J lost 2 bases, and 2 bases stayed unmatched. CDR3 length equals 13 residues. As DNA, the CDR3 is TGTGCCAGCAGTTTCGGGAGGACCTACGAGCAGTACTTC. Amino acid sequence: CASSFGRTYEQYF.

This clone was found once. J is TRBJ2-7 and V is TRBV4-3; D gene ambiguous. V lost 0 bases, J lost 2 bases, and 8 bases lay in between. The germline V gene has CDR1 LGHNA and CDR2 YSLEER. The CDR3 consists of 14 residues. The CDR3 spells CASSQEYGAYEQYF. The CDR3 nucleotides read TGCGCCAGCAGCCAAGAGTATGGAGCCTACGAGCAGTACTTC.

The chain links TRBV18 to TRBJ2-2; TRBD2 matches 8 bases. This CDR3 has 19 amino acids. The V gene end was trimmed by 0 bases and the J gene end by 0 bases; junction bases not matched to a gene: 9. In germline, CDR1 is KGHSH, CDR2 LQKENI. CDR3 nucleotide sequence: TGTGCCAGCTCACCACCGGAGGCGGGGGGACCGACGAACACCGGGGAGCTGTTTTTT. Amino acids: CASSPPEAGGPTNTGELFF.

CDR3 amino acids: CASSLADRGLGQPQHF. In DNA form, the CDR3 reads TGTGCCAGCAGCTTGGCCGACAGGGGGCTAGGACAGCCCCAGCATTTT. This sequence joins TRBV5-6 and TRBJ1-5; TRBD1 aligns across 10 bases. V gave up 0 bases and J gave up 7 bases; unmatched junction bases: 7. Germline assignment: CDR1 SGHDT and CDR2 YYEEEE. CDR3 size: 16 residues.

V gene TRBV29-1 combines with J gene TRBJ2-1; a weak D match, TRBD1 (6 bases). The CDR3 has 13 residues. V was trimmed by 6 bases and J by 3 bases, leaving 12 bases between them. Germline V gene lookup returns CDR1 SQVTM and CDR2 ANQGSEA. The CDR3 DNA reads TGCAGCGTCCAGGGGCTCGTCTACAATGAGCAGTTCTTC. Translating gives CSVQGLVYNEQFF.

The chain recombines TRBV5-1 with TRBJ1-1, with D unresolved. V gave up 0 bases and J gave up 4 bases, with 19 bases separating them. This CDR3 is 17 amino acids long. CDR1 and CDR2 from the germline V gene are SGHRS and YFSETQ. CDR3 coding DNA: TGCGCCAGCAGCTTGGCCGACTCCCCAAGAATTGGCACTGAAGCTTTCTTT. Residues: CASSLADSPRIGTEAFF.

The rearrangement uses TRBV3-1 (or the pseudogene TRBV3-2) and TRBJ2-5; 10 nucleotides agree with TRBD1. Trimming removed 3 bases from V and 7 bases from J; junction bases left unmatched: 5. Looked up from germline, CDR1 is LGHDT and CDR2 is YNNKEL (reference sequence). This CDR3 comprises 14 residues. The CDR3 sequence is CASSQDRGWGTQYF. Written as DNA, the CDR3 is TGTGCCAGCAGCCAGGACAGGGGGTGGGGGACCCAGTACTTC.